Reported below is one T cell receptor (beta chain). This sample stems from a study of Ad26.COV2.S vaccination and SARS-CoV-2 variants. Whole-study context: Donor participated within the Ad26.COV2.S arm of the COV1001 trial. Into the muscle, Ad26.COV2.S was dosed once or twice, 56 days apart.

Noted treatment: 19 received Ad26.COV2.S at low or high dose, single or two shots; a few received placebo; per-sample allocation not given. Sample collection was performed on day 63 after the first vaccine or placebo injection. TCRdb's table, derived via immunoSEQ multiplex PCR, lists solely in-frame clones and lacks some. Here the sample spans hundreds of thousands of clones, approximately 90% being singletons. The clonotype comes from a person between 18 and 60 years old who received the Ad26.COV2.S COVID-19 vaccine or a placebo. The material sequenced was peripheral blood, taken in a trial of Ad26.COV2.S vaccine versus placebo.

The CDR3: CASSFVGQGEKYGYTF. For the CDR3, the DNA is TGCGCCAGCAGCTTCGTAGGACAGGGCGAAAAATATGGCTACACCTTC. The chain combines TRBV5-1 with TRBJ1-2, with 8 positions matching TRBD1. Trimming removed 2 bases from V and 5 bases from J; junction bases left unmatched: 11. This CDR3 spans 16 amino acids. Germline lookup yields CDR1 SGHRS and CDR2 YFSETQ.